This T cell receptor (beta chain) derives from a study of blood T cell repertoires in COVID-19. Study overall: Researchers got acute and convalescent COVID-19 samples from the United States, Italy and Spain. Sources were T cells, B-cell-depleted T cells, or PBMCs; the material itself was cDNA or gDNA.

Source study methods: Amplification from reference gene primers served as the basis for estimated nucleated cell counts. Data came from immunoSEQ multiplex PCR; TCRdb stores just in-frame clones and leaves some out. V and J calls and clone size come straight from that table; D and trimming were deduced from the DNA. Among about 220,000 clones listed, 75% to 85% were seen once. The count of this clone is one. The germline V gene encodes CDR1 SGHTA and CDR2 FQGTGA. The V and J ends lost 5 bases and 11 bases respectively, with 17 bases between them. The CDR3 totals 13 residues. The sequence was collected from a man aged 45-65 years with active or convalescent COVID-19. Sequencing was performed on peripheral blood. The V gene is TRBV7-3, the J gene TRBJ2-3; D may be TRBD1 (6 bases). This CDR3 reads CASSRGTSGWQYF. CDR3 DNA: TGTGCCAGCAGCAGAGGGACATCAGGTTGGCAGTATTTT.